This T cell receptor beta chain was identified during a study of T cell responses to AZD1222 COVID-19 vaccine. Study context: Some second doses came at about 4 weeks and others at about 12 weeks; these were pooled. General observations from the study: Most donors were white British, females outnumbered males, and clonal diversity was possibly underestimated.

Details on this clone: Its antigen remains unknown.

V lost 0 bases and J 0 bases, leaving 11 bases between the germline ends. CDR1 and CDR2 from the germline V gene are SGHRS and YFSETQ. The CDR3 extends over 16 amino acids. This table comes from immunoSEQ multiplex PCR, and its TCRdb copy is limited to in-frame clones, with some not included. The table lists 96,000 or so clones, nearly 90% of them singletons. The sample here was peripheral blood, taken on day 0 of AZD1222 vaccination. The chain couples TRBV5-1 to TRBJ2-3; the D gene could be TRBD1 or TRBD2 (6 bases each). This receptor was identified in an adult in good health. The CDR3 reads CASSLVLGGSTDTQYF. In DNA form, the CDR3 reads TGCGCCAGCAGCTTGGTTTTAGGGGGGAGCACAGATACGCAGTATTTT.